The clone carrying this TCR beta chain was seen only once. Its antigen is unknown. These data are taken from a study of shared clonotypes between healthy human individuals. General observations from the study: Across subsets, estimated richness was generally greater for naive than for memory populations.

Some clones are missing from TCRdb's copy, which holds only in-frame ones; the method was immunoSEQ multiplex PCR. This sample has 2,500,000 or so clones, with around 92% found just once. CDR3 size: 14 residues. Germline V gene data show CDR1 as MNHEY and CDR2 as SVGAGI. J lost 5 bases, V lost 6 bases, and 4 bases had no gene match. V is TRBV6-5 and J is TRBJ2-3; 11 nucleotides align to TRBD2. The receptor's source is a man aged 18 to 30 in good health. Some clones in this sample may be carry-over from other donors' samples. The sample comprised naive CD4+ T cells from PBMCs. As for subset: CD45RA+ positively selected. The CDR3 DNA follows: TGTGCCAGCAGGGGGCTAGCGGGAGGAGATACGCAGTATTTT. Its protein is CASRGLAGGDTQYF.